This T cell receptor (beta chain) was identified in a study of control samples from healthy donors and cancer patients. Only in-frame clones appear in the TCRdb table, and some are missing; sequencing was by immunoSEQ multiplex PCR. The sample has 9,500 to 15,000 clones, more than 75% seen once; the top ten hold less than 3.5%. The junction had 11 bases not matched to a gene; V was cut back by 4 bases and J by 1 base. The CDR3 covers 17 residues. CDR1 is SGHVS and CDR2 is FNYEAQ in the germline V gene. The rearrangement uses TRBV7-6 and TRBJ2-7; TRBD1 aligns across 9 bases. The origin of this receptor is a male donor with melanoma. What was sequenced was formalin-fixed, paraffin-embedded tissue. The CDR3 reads CASSYTGQGKVSYEQYF. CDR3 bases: TGTGCCAGCAGCTATACCGGACAGGGGAAAGTTTCCTACGAGCAGTACTTC.